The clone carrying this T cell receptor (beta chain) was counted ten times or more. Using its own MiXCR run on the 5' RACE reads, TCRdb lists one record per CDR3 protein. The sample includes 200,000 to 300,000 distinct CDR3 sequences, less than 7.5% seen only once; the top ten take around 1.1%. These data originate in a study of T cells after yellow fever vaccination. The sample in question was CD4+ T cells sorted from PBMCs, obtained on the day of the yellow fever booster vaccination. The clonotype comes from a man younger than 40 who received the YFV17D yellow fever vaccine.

The CDR3 nucleotides are TGCGCCAGCAGCGCCGGCGGCCACGAGCAGTACTTC. This codes for CASSAGGHEQYF. The rearrangement joins TRBV5-1 to TRBJ2-7, with D uncertain. Germline V gives CDR1 SGHRS, CDR2 YFSETQ. V dropped 4 bases and J dropped 5 bases, with 10 bases sitting between them. This CDR3 spans 12 amino acids.